This is a list of T cell receptor beta chains from one sample in a study of shared clonotypes between healthy human individuals. Data came from immunoSEQ multiplex PCR; TCRdb stores just in-frame clones and leaves some out. The table records hundreds of thousands of clones, 96% of them present only once. The sequenced material came from naive CD8+ T cells sorted from blood. The source of these receptors is a woman aged 30 to 39 in good health. Both conserved end residues are part of each CDR3. D genes are given only for firm matches. The size field is filled for only some rows; it gives once, few, many or a size class.

j_call	clone_size	v_call	d_call	cdr3_nt	cdr3_aa
TRBJ1-1	-	TRBV6-1	-	TGTGCCAGCAGTGAAGTGGGGGGGAACACTGAAGCTTTCTTT	CASSEVGGNTEAFF
TRBJ2-1	once	TRBV7-7	TRBD2	TGTGCCAGCAGCTCGGGACTAGCGGGAGTTAGGGATGAGCAGTTCTTC	CASSSGLAGVRDEQFF
TRBJ2-5	-	TRBV28	-	TGTGCCAGCAGCCGTACTAGAGACTACCAAGAGACCCAGTACTTC	CASSRTRDYQETQYF
TRBJ1-1	-	TRBV7-6	-	TGTGCCAGCAGCTTCGGGGATAACACTGAAGCTTTCTTT	CASSFGDNTEAFF
TRBJ2-1	-	TRBV10-3	-	TGTGCCATCACCCCAGGCGGTCGTGAGCAGTTCTTC	CAITPGGREQFF
TRBJ2-3	once	TRBV28	-	TGTGCCAGCAGTTTACCTCCCTCGGGCACAGATACGCAGTATTTT	CASSLPPSGTDTQYF
TRBJ2-7	-	TRBV27	-	TGTGCCAGCAGTACCGGAACCTATTCCCCCGAGCAGTACTTC	CASSTGTYSPEQYF
TRBJ1-4	-	TRBV27	-	TGTGCCAGCAGCTTGACAGAGTCAACTAATGAAAAACTGTTTTTT	CASSLTESTNEKLFF
TRBJ1-1	-	TRBV10-3	-	TGTGCCATCAGTGAGTTGGGAAACACTCCGAACACTGAAGCTTTCTTT	CAISELGNTPNTEAFF
TRBJ2-7	-	TRBV10-3	-	TGTGCCATCAGTGAGGCGGCCGGCTACTACGAGCAGTACTTC	CAISEAAGYYEQYF
TRBJ2-5	once	TRBV4-1	TRBD1	TGCGCCAGCAGCCAAGGGGACAGCGTTCGGGCCCAGTACTTC	CASSQGDSVRAQYF
TRBJ1-1	-	TRBV6-6	TRBD1	TGTGCCAGCAGTTACTCGGGGACAGGGTGGGACACTGAAGCTTTCTTT	CASSYSGTGWDTEAFF
TRBJ2-5	-	TRBV11-1	-	TGTGCCAGCAGCTTAGCGCGGGGACAGCCCAAAGAGACCCAGTACTTC	CASSLARGQPKETQYF
TRBJ2-1	once	TRBV7-2	-	TGTGCCAGCAGCTTAGAGTCACAGTACTACAATGAGCAGTTCTTC	CASSLESQYYNEQFF
TRBJ2-5	-	TRBV25-1	-	TGTGCCAGCAGTGAATTCGGTGCCCCGACCCAGTACTTC	CASSEFGAPTQYF
TRBJ2-7	-	TRBV7-9	-	TGTGCCAGCAGCTTAGCGGGTACCGAGCAGTACTTC	CASSLAGTEQYF